This record covers a single T cell receptor (beta chain). Per germline, CDR1 MDHEN and CDR2 SYDVKM. The CDR3 sequence is 16 residues long. Trimming removed 2 bases at V and 1 base at J, with 12 bases between. This sample is part of a study of blood T cell repertoires in COVID-19. About the research overall: In each case, the material was cDNA or gDNA derived from T cells, B-cell-depleted T cells, or PBMCs.

The method was immunoSEQ multiplex PCR; TCRdb's version includes in-frame clones alone and lacks a portion of them. The profile shows a few hundred thousand clones, approximately 89% of them singletons. The chain joins TRBV28 to TRBJ2-4, with a tentative D call TRBD1 (5 bases). The sequence was collected from a woman aged 50 to 60 who had recovered from COVID-19. Sequenced material: peripheral blood. CDR3 sequence (DNA): TGTGCCAGCAGTTTAGCAGGGTTAACCGCCAAAAACATTCAGTACTTC. Encoded protein: CASSLAGLTAKNIQYF. Looking up the rest from reference TRBV28 and TRBJ2-4 gives the full variable domain: DVKVTQSSRYLVKRTGEKVFLECVQDMDHENMFWYRQDPGLGLRLIYFSYDVKMKEKGDIPEGYSVSREKKERFSLILESASTNQTSMYLCASSLAGLTAKNIQYFGAGTRLSVL.